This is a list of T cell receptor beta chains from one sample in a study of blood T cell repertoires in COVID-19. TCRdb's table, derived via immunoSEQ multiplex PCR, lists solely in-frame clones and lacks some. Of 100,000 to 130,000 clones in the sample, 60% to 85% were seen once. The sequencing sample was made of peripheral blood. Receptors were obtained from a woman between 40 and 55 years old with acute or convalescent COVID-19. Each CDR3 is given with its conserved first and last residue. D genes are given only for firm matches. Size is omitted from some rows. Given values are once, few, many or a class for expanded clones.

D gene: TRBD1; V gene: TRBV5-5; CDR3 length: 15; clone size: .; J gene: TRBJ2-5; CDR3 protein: CASSFSGQGRETQYF; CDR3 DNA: TGTGCCAGCAGCTTTTCGGGACAGGGCCGAGAGACCCAGTACTTC
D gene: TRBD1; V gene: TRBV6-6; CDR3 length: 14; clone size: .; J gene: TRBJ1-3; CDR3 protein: CASTRGNSGNTIYF; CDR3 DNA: TGTGCCAGCACCAGGGGGAACTCTGGAAACACCATATATTTT
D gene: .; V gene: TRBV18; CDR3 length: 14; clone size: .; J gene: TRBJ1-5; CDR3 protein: CASTPGGRNQPQHF; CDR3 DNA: TGTGCCAGCACCCCGGGGGGTAGAAATCAGCCCCAGCATTTT
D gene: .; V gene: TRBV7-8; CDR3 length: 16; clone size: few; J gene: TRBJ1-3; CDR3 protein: CASSLGTAYSGNTIYF; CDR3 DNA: TGTGCCAGCAGCTTAGGTACTGCATACTCTGGAAACACCATATATTTT
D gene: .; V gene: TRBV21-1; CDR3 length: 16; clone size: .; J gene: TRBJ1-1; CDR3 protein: CASSNWTVLMNTEAFF; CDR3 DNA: TGTGCCAGCAGCAATTGGACAGTTCTTATGAACACTGAAGCTTTCTTT
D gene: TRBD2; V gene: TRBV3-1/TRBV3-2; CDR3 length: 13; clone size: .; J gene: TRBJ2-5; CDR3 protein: CASSQDTGGTQYF; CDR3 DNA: TGTGCCAGCAGCCAAGATACGGGGGGGACCCAGTACTTC
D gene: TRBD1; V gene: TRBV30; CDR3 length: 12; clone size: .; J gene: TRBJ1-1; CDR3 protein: CAWSGQGLEAFF; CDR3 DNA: TGTGCCTGGAGTGGACAGGGCCTTGAAGCTTTCTTT
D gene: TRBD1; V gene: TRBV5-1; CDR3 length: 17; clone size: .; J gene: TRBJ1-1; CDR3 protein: CASSAGPQGAMDTEAFF; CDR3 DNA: TGCGCCAGCAGCGCGGGCCCCCAGGGGGCAATGGACACTGAAGCTTTCTTT
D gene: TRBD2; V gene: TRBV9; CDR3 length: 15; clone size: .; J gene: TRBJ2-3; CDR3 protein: CASSVGGLAIDTQYF; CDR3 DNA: TGTGCCAGCAGCGTAGGGGGACTAGCGATAGATACGCAGTATTTT
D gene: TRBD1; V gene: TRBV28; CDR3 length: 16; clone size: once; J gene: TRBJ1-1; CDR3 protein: CASRPSQGVRNTEAFF; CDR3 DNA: TGTGCCAGCAGACCCTCACAGGGGGTGAGGAACACTGAAGCTTTCTTT
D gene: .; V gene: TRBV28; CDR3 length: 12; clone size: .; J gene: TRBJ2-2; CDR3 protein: CASSLNTGELFF; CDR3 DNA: TGTGCCAGCAGTCTGAACACCGGGGAGCTGTTTTTT
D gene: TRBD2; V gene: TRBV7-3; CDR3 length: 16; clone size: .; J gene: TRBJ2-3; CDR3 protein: CASSPGLAGATDTQYF; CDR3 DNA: TGTGCCAGCAGCCCGGGACTAGCGGGGGCCACAGATACGCAGTATTTT
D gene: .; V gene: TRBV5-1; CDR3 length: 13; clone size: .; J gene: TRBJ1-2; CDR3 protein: CASSPDSYYGYTF; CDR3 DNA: TGCGCCAGCAGCCCTGACAGTTACTATGGCTACACCTTC
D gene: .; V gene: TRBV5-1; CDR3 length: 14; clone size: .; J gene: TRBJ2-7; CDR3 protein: CASSLDRVSYEQYF; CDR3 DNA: TGCGCCAGCAGCTTGGACAGGGTTAGCTACGAGCAGTACTTC
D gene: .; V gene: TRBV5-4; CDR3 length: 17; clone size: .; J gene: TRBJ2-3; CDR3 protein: CASSLEGRQGSTDTQYF; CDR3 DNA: TGTGCCAGCAGCTTGGAGGGTCGGCAGGGGAGCACAGATACGCAGTATTTT
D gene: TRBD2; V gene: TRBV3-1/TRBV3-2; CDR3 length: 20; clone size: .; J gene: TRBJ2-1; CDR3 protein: CASSYRTSGGLSFSYNEQFF; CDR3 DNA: TGTGCCAGCAGCTACAGGACTAGCGGGGGGCTTTCCTTCTCCTACAATGAGCAGTTCTTC
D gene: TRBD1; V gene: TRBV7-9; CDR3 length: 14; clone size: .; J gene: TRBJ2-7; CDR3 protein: CASSLRDRAVEQYF; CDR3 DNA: TGTGCCAGCAGCTTGAGGGACAGGGCCGTAGAGCAGTACTTC
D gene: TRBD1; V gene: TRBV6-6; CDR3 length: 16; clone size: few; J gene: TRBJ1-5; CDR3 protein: CASRDRVLMGNQPQHF; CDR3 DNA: TGTGCCAGCCGGGACAGGGTTCTCATGGGCAATCAGCCCCAGCATTTT
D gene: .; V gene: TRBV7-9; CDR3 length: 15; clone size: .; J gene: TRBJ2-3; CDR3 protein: CASSLDPGADGTQYF; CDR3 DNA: TGTGCCAGCAGCTTAGATCCAGGGGCGGATGGTACGCAGTATTTT
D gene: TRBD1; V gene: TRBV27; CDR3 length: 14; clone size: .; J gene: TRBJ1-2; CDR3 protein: CASSLGQGNYGYTF; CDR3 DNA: TGTGCCAGCAGTTTGGGACAGGGGAACTATGGCTACACCTTC
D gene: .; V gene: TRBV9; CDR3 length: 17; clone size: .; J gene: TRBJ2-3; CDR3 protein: CASSVGARGKGTDTQYF; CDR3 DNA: TGTGCCAGCAGCGTAGGGGCTCGGGGGAAGGGAACAGATACGCAGTATTTT
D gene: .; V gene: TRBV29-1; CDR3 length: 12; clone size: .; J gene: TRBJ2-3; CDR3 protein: CSVVGGPDTQYF; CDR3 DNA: TGCAGCGTTGTGGGGGGGCCAGATACGCAGTATTTT
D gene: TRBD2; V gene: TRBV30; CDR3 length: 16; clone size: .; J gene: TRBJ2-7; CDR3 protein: CAWTPRGSGGRYEQYF; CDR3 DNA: TGTGCCTGGACACCCCGCGGAAGCGGGGGTCGGTACGAGCAGTACTTC
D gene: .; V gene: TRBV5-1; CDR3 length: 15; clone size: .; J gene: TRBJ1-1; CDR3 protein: CASSLLAGGNTEAFF; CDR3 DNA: TGCGCCAGCAGCTTGTTGGCCGGGGGTAACACTGAAGCTTTCTTT
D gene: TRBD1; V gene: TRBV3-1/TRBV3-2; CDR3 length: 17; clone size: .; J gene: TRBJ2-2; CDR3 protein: CASSQDIWDRGTGELFF; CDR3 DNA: TGTGCCAGCAGCCAAGATATCTGGGACAGGGGTACCGGGGAGCTGTTTTTT
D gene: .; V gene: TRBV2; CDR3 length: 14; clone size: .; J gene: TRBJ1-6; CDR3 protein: CASRRRDRNSPLHF; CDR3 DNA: TGTGCCAGTAGGAGGAGGGATAGAAATTCACCCCTCCACTTT
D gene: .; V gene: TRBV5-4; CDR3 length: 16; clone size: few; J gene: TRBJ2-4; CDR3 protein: CASSLGQGLAKNIQYF; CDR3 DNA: TGTGCCAGCAGCTTGGGGCAGGGACTAGCCAAAAACATTCAGTACTTC
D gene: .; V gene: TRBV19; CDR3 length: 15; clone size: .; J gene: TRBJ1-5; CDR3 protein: CASKGLQGSNQPQHF; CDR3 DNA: TGTGCCAGTAAGGGGCTACAGGGAAGCAATCAGCCCCAGCATTTT
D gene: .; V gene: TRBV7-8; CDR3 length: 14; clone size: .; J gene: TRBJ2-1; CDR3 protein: CASSPRTVYNEQFF; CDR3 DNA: TGTGCCAGCAGCCCTCGGACAGTCTACAATGAGCAGTTCTTC
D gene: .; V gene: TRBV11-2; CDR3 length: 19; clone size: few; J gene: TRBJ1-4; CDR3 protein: CASSSLGWGGGTTNEKLFF; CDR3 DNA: TGTGCCAGCAGCTCCCTCGGTTGGGGAGGAGGGACAACTAATGAAAAACTGTTTTTT
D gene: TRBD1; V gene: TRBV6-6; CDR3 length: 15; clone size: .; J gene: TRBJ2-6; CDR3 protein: CASTQTGVGANVLTF; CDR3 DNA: TGTGCCAGCACTCAAACAGGGGTAGGGGCCAACGTCCTGACTTTC
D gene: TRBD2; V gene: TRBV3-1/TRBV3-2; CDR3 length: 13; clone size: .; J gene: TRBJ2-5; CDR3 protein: CASSHGGGETQYF; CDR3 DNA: TGTGCCAGCAGCCATGGGGGGGGAGAGACCCAGTACTTC
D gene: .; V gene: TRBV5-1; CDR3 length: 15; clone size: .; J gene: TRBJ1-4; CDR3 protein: CASSFLGANNEKLFF; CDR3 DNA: TGCGCCAGCAGCTTTCTGGGGGCGAATAATGAAAAACTGTTTTTT
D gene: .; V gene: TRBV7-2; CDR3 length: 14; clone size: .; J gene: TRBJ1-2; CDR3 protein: CASSLAPGGYGYTF; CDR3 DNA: TGTGCCAGCAGCTTAGCCCCGGGTGGCTATGGCTACACCTTC
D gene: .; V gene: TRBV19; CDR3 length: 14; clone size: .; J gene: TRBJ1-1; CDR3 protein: CASSIRGQNTEAFF; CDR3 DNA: TGTGCCAGTAGTATTAGGGGACAGAACACTGAAGCTTTCTTT
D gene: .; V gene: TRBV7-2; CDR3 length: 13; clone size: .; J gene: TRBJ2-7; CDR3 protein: CASSLSNTYEQYF; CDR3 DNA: TGTGCCAGCAGCCTCTCCAACACCTACGAGCAGTACTTC
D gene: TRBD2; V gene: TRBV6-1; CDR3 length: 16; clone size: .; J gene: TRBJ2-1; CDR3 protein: CASSEREAGVYNEQFF; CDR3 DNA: TGTGCCAGCAGTGAACGGGAAGCGGGGGTGTACAATGAGCAGTTCTTC
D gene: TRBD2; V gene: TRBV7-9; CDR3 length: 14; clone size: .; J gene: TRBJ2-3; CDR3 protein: CASSFLASGDTQYF; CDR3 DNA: TGTGCCAGCAGCTTTTTGGCTAGCGGAGATACGCAGTATTTT
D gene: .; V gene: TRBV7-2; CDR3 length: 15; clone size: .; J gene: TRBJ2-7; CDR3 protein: CASSLGQDSSYEQYF; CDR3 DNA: TGTGCCAGCAGCTTAGGGCAGGACAGCTCCTACGAGCAGTACTTC
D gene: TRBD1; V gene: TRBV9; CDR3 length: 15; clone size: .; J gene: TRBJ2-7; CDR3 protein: CASSAPRDREHEQYF; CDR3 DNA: TGTGCCAGCAGCGCTCCAAGGGACAGGGAGCACGAGCAGTACTTC
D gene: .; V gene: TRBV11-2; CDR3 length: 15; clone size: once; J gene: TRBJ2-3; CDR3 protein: CASSLDRGYTDTQYF; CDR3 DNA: TGTGCCAGCAGCTTAGACCGGGGATACACAGATACGCAGTATTTT